A selection of T cell receptor beta chains follows, all from one sample in a study of identical twins. MiXCR was run by TCRdb on the 5' RACE reads, yielding one entry per CDR3 protein. The data hold fewer than 500,000 distinct CDR3 sequences, with roughly 26% observed a single time. These sequences were also reported in another study, on T cells expressing NK-cell markers.

The sequenced sample consisted of CD4+ T cells sorted from blood. The origin of the receptors is a woman younger than 30 in good health. Both conserved end residues are part of each CDR3. D genes are given only for firm matches. A clone size is listed for some rows: how often the clone was seen (once, few, many), or a class if it is expanded.

j_call v_call cdr3_length clone_size d_call cdr3_nt cdr3_aa
TRBJ2-5 TRBV12-3/TRBV12-4 14 - - TGTGCCAGCCTATTTCAGGACAGCGAAGAGACCCAGTACTTC CASLFQDSEETQYF
TRBJ2-1 TRBV3-1 11 few - TGTGCCAGCAGCCTGCAGTATGAGCAGTTCTTC CASSLQYEQFF
TRBJ2-2 TRBV7-2 17 - - TGTGCCAGCAGCTTGGGCAGCGGAGCTAGGGTTTTCGGGGAGCTGTTTTTT CASSLGSGARVFGELFF
TRBJ2-5 TRBV5-1 17 - - TGCGCCAGCAGCTTGGGGGCCGTCGGCAGGGTAAAAGAGACCCAGTACTTC CASSLGAVGRVKETQYF
TRBJ2-3 TRBV5-1 14 few TRBD1 TGCGCCAGCAGCGACGACAGGGCTGGAGATACGCAGTATTTT CASSDDRAGDTQYF
TRBJ2-3 TRBV3-1 12 - - TGTGCCAGCAGCCAACTCACAGATACGCAGTATTTT CASSQLTDTQYF
TRBJ2-3 TRBV7-9 17 many TRBD2 TGTGCCAGCAGCCCCGCACCGAGCGGGGGCCGGGCAGATACGCAGTATTTT CASSPAPSGGRADTQYF
TRBJ2-7 TRBV4-3 19 few TRBD1 TGCGCCAGCAGCCGGGAAGGAGGAAGCGGACAGGGGTCCTCCTACGAGCAGTACTTC CASSREGGSGQGSSYEQYF
TRBJ2-1 TRBV10-3 16 - - TGTGCCATCAGTGACCTTGGACTATCTACCTACAATGAGCAGTTCTTC CAISDLGLSTYNEQFF
TRBJ2-2 TRBV6-5 14 many - TGTGCCAGCAGTTACTCGAGGAACACCGGGGAGCTGTTTTTT CASSYSRNTGELFF
TRBJ1-2 TRBV4-1 15 few TRBD1 TGCGCCAGCAGCCAAGAGGGACAGGGGCCTAAAGGCTACACCTTC CASSQEGQGPKGYTF
TRBJ1-4 TRBV6-5 15 once - TGTGCCAGCAGTTACTCCGGTGGAGTAAATGAAAAACTGTTTTTT CASSYSGGVNEKLFF
TRBJ2-3 TRBV14 15 many TRBD1 TGTGCCAGCAGCCGAACGGACAGGTTAACAGATACGCAGTATTTT CASSRTDRLTDTQYF
TRBJ2-2 TRBV7-9 17 - - TGTGCCAGCAGCTTAGCGCGTTCCACCGCGAACACCGGGGAGCTGTTTTTT CASSLARSTANTGELFF
TRBJ1-5 TRBV7-2 15 few - TGTGCCAGCAGATATTTGGCAGATAGCAATCAGCCCCAGCATTTT CASRYLADSNQPQHF
TRBJ2-7 TRBV3-1 14 few - TGTGCCAGCAGCCCAACGGGACTCGCCTACGAGCAGTACTTC CASSPTGLAYEQYF
TRBJ1-2 TRBV4-2 15 - TRBD1 TGTGCCAGCAGCCTACCGGGACAGGGGAATTATGGCTACACCTTC CASSLPGQGNYGYTF
TRBJ2-5 TRBV30 11 - - TGTGCCTGGGGGCAGGGAGAGACCCAGTACTTC CAWGQGETQYF
TRBJ2-2 TRBV7-6 15 - TRBD1 TGTGCCAGCAGCTCGGGACAGGGGCTACCCGGGGAGCTGTTTTTT CASSSGQGLPGELFF
TRBJ2-1 TRBV12-3/TRBV12-4 13 - - TGTGCCAGCAGTCCGTCTTTATTCCATGAGCAGTTCTTC CASSPSLFHEQFF
TRBJ2-2 TRBV2 15 few TRBD1 TGTGCCAGCAGACTGGACAGGATCGGGGCCGGGGAGCTGTTTTTT CASRLDRIGAGELFF
TRBJ2-5 TRBV3-1 14 - - TGTGCCAGCAGCCATCGGAGTGTCGTGGAGACCCAGTACTTC CASSHRSVVETQYF
TRBJ1-6 TRBV20-1 16 - TRBD1 TGCAGTGCGACTGGGGATGAGACAGGGGCGAATTCACCCCTCCACTTT CSATGDETGANSPLHF
TRBJ2-7 TRBV20-1 14 - TRBD1 TGCAGTGCTGATCGGACAGGGGGCTCCTACGAGCAGTACTTC CSADRTGGSYEQYF
TRBJ1-2 TRBV12-3/TRBV12-4 12 - - TGTGCCAGCAGTTTTGGTCACTATGGCTACACCTTC CASSFGHYGYTF
TRBJ2-1 TRBV6-1 15 few TRBD1 TGTGCCAGCCCCCACGGGACAGGGAGGGGGAATGAGCAGTTCTTC CASPHGTGRGNEQFF
TRBJ2-7 TRBV7-8 16 many TRBD1 TGTGCCAGCAGCTCAAGGACAGGCCTTATGATTCTCGAGCAGTACTTC CASSSRTGLMILEQYF
TRBJ1-2 TRBV28 12 many - TGTGCCAGCAGTTTTCGGGGGTATGGCTACACCTTC CASSFRGYGYTF
TRBJ2-7 TRBV20-1 14 - - TGCAGTGCTAGCTTTGGCGGTTCCGCCTACGAGCAGTACTTC CSASFGGSAYEQYF
TRBJ2-5 TRBV7-9 13 few - TGTGCCAGCAGTCGAGACCAGAAAGAGACCCAGTACTTC CASSRDQKETQYF
TRBJ2-3 TRBV7-2 14 - - TGTGCCAGCGGACTCCAAAGCGGCGCAGATACGCAGTATTTT CASGLQSGADTQYF
TRBJ2-7 TRBV11-2 12 - - TGTGCCAGCAGCCAGAGGGGGGTGGAGCAGTACTTC CASSQRGVEQYF
TRBJ2-5 TRBV5-5 14 few - TGTGCCAGCAGCTTGGAAGGCGGTGGCAGGACCCAGTACTTC CASSLEGGGRTQYF
TRBJ2-5 TRBV9 13 - - TGTGCCAGCAGCGTCAACCGCCAAGAGACCCAGTACTTC CASSVNRQETQYF
TRBJ2-1 TRBV29-1 16 many TRBD2 TGCAGCGTTGAAGATACCGGGACTAGCGGGGGAAATGAGCAGTTCTTC CSVEDTGTSGGNEQFF
TRBJ2-3 TRBV7-2 16 - - TGTGCCAGCAGCAACATAGCGGGTCGTCCACAGGGTACGCAGTATTTT CASSNIAGRPQGTQYF
TRBJ2-7 TRBV7-2 14 few - TGTGCCAGCTCGGCCCGGAGACCCCTCTACGAGCAGTACTTC CASSARRPLYEQYF
TRBJ2-1 TRBV20-1 14 once - TGCAGTGCTAGGGCCAATGGAGGAACCAATGAGCAGTTCTTC CSARANGGTNEQFF
TRBJ2-7 TRBV6-6 13 - TRBD2 TGTGCCGCGGGGGTCCCGGCCGACTACGAGCAGTACTTC CAAGVPADYEQYF
TRBJ2-3 TRBV12-3/TRBV12-4 18 few TRBD2 TGTGCCAGCAGTTCCCTCCGTGCTAGCGGGGGCCCCACAGATACGCAGTATTTT CASSSLRASGGPTDTQYF
TRBJ1-1 TRBV5-1 16 many TRBD1 TGCGCCAGCAGCAAGACAGGGGGCCTCTTGAACACTGAAGCTTTCTTT CASSKTGGLLNTEAFF
TRBJ2-7 TRBV30 14 - - TGTGCCTGGAGTAGGGGGACCCTCTCCTACGAGCAGTACTTC CAWSRGTLSYEQYF
TRBJ2-1 TRBV12-3/TRBV12-4 14 many TRBD2 TGTGCCAGCAGAAAGCGGGGGGGCGGGAATGAGCAGTTCTTC CASRKRGGGNEQFF
TRBJ1-2 TRBV3-1 14 few - TGTGCCAGCAGCCGGGACACCAGTAACTATGGCTACACCTTC CASSRDTSNYGYTF
TRBJ2-1 TRBV30 12 - TRBD2 TGTGCCTGGAGTCCGACTAGCGGGAAACAGTTCTTC CAWSPTSGKQFF
TRBJ2-5 TRBV12-3/TRBV12-4 14 - TRBD1 TGTGCCAGCAGACCGACAGGGGTAGGGGAGACCCAGTACTTC CASRPTGVGETQYF
TRBJ2-5 TRBV14 13 few - TGTGCCAGCAGCCGAGGTTTAGAAGAGACCCAGTACTTC CASSRGLEETQYF
TRBJ2-7 TRBV7-7 12 few - TGTGCTAGCAGCTCAGATTTCGGAGAGCAGTACTTC CASSSDFGEQYF
TRBJ2-1 TRBV5-6 14 - TRBD1 TGTGCCAGCAGACCGGGACAGGGCCACAATGAGCAGTTCTTC CASRPGQGHNEQFF
TRBJ2-1 TRBV9 15 few - TGTGCCAGCAGCGAAGAGGACACCTCCTACAATGAGCAGTTCTTC CASSEEDTSYNEQFF
TRBJ2-1 TRBV5-6 13 few - TGTGCCAGCAGCTTGACGAGTTTAAATGAGCAGTTCTTC CASSLTSLNEQFF
TRBJ2-3 TRBV15 14 few TRBD2 TGTGCCACCAAGCGCGGGGGAGGCACAGATACGCAGTATTTT CATKRGGGTDTQYF
TRBJ2-1 TRBV12-3/TRBV12-4 13 few - TGTGCCAGCAGTTTACCCGATTACGGGGAGCAGTTCTTC CASSLPDYGEQFF
TRBJ2-2 TRBV12-3/TRBV12-4 15 many - TGTGCCAGCAGTTTAGGACTGAGTAACACCGGGGAGCTGTTTTTT CASSLGLSNTGELFF
TRBJ2-7 TRBV7-2 13 - - TGTGCCAGCAGCTCCGGCCAGGTTGGGGTGAGGTACTTC CASSSGQVGVRYF
TRBJ2-1 TRBV6-2/TRBV6-3 14 - - TGTGCCAGCAGAAAGGCCGGGACTCCCAATGAGCAGTTCTTC CASRKAGTPNEQFF
TRBJ2-1 TRBV6-1 15 few TRBD2 TGTGCCAGCAGAGGGGGACTAGCGGGAACCCTTGAGCAGTTCTTC CASRGGLAGTLEQFF
TRBJ1-6 TRBV7-9 14 few TRBD1 TGTGCCAGCAGACCGACAGGGAAATTAGGGCCCCTCCACTTT CASRPTGKLGPLHF
TRBJ2-3 TRBV20-1 16 few - TGCAGTGCTAGACCCTCGCAGCGGTCCTCCACAGATACGCAGTATTTT CSARPSQRSSTDTQYF
TRBJ2-7 TRBV6-2/TRBV6-3 15 - TRBD2 TGTGCCAGCAGCAGCCGGCTAGCGGGGATCTACGAGCAGTACTTC CASSSRLAGIYEQYF